Below are 20 T cell receptor beta chains sequenced from a single sample in a study of shared clonotypes between healthy human individuals. Assay used: immunoSEQ multiplex PCR; TCRdb lists only in-frame clones, some missing. Seen here are a few hundred thousand clones, under 80% observed once, and the top ten hold approximately 10%. The sample consisted of memory CD4+ T cells sorted from blood. Subset in this sample: CD45RA-negative fraction. Receptors were obtained from a young man in good health.

The V and J genes are TRBV19 and TRBJ1-3, with D maybe TRBD1 (5 bases). This CDR3 comprises 16 residues. V was trimmed by 9 bases and J by 0 bases, leaving 18 bases between them. Germline assignment: CDR1 LNHDA and CDR2 SQIVND (reference sequence). The CDR3 DNA sequence: TGTGCCAGCAATCATGCGGGACTCCGCTCTGGAAACACCATATATTTT. Protein product: CASNHAGLRSGNTIYF.

This clone occurred once. The rearrangement links TRBV28 to TRBJ2-7; weak D call: TRBD1 (6 bases). The CDR3 runs to 15 residues. CDR1 MDHEN and CDR2 SYDVKM come from the germline V gene. Trimming stripped 5 bases from V and 0 bases from J, with 14 bases between. The CDR3, as DNA: TGTGCCAGCAGTATAGGGACATTTAGCTCCTACGAGCAGTACTTC. Translating it yields CASSIGTFSSYEQYF.

The DNA of the CDR3 is TGTGCCAGCAGCTTAACTAGCGGAGATACGCAGTATTTT. Its protein product is CASSLTSGDTQYF. V is TRBV7-2 and J is TRBJ2-3, with 8 bases that match TRBD2. CDR3 length: 13 amino acids. Germline CDR1 reads SGHTA; CDR2 reads FQGNSA. The V and J ends lost 2 bases and 5 bases, in that order; junction bases with no gene match: 0.

CDR3 coding DNA: TGTGCCAGCAGTTACGCGGGGACGGACGAGCCCCAGCATTTT. Its protein is CASSYAGTDEPQHF. V usage is TRBV6-5 and J usage is TRBJ1-5, with D perhaps TRBD1 (5 bases). CDR1 is MNHEY, CDR2 SVGAGI, per germline. CDR3 size: 14 residues. Trimming removed 2 bases at V and 8 bases at J, with 13 bases between.

Concerning this clone: Other DNA sequences in the sample encode the same CDR3. The V call is TRBV25-1, the J call TRBJ2-5; maybe TRBD2 (5 bases). Trimming removed 2 bases at V and 4 bases at J, with 8 bases between. This CDR3 contains 13 residues. Germline V gives CDR1 MGHDK, CDR2 SYGVNS. The CDR3 loop is CASSEPGVETQYF. CDR3 sequence (DNA): TGTGCCAGCAGTGAACCCGGGGTAGAGACCCAGTACTTC.

Here the CDR3 DNA reads TGTGCAGTACCGGGACTATCCAATGAGCAGTTCTTC. Protein product: CAVPGLSNEQFF. The chain couples TRBV28 to TRBJ2-1, with TRBD2 identical over 7 bases. This CDR3 is built from 12 residues. In germline, CDR1 is MDHEN, CDR2 SYDVKM.

The chain combines TRBV5-4 with TRBJ2-1, with D possibly being TRBD2 (5 bases). V lost 1 base and J lost 10, with 9 bases in between. The germline V gene has CDR1 SGHNT and CDR2 YYREEE (reference sequence). The CDR3 is 12 residues long. The CDR3 sequence: CASSLFTGEQFF. Written as DNA, the CDR3 is TGTGCCAGCAGCTTGTTTACGGGGGAGCAGTTCTTC.

The chain carries TRBV7-9 and TRBJ1-3; D not certain. The CDR3 has 15 amino acids. V dropped 0 bases and J dropped 4 bases, with 10 bases sitting between them. CDR1 SEHNR and CDR2 FQNEAQ come from the germline V gene (reference sequence). CDR3 sequence reads: CASSLAHGRGNTIYF. The CDR3 region has the DNA TGTGCCAGCAGCTTAGCCCATGGTAGGGGAAACACCATATATTTT.

The rearrangement joins TRBV5-1 to TRBJ1-1; D is perhaps TRBD1 (6 bases). The V end lost 0 bases, the J end lost 4 bases, and 16 bases lay between the germline ends. Germline values: CDR1 SGHRS, CDR2 YFSETQ. The length of the CDR3 is 16 residues. This CDR3 is CASSLVGGALGTEAFF. The DNA for the CDR3 is TGCGCCAGCAGCTTGGTAGGGGGGGCGCTTGGCACTGAAGCTTTCTTT.

This clone came up a few times. V usage is TRBV9 and J usage is TRBJ1-5; D is possibly TRBD1 (6 bases). Germline V lookup: CDR1 SGDLS, CDR2 YYNGEE. V lost 4 bases and J lost 1, with 12 bases in between. The length of the CDR3 is 15 residues. The chain's CDR3 is CASSLGDKSNQPQHF. CDR3 sequence (DNA): TGTGCCAGCAGCCTGGGGGACAAGAGCAATCAGCCCCAGCATTTT.

The chain combines TRBV6-1 with TRBJ2-3; D is uncertain. Trimming removed 6 bases from V and 2 bases from J, with 12 bases in between. This CDR3 contains 14 residues. CDR1 and CDR2 (germline): MNHNS, SASEGT. The CDR3 spells CASRASGNTDTQYF. CDR3 bases: TGTGCCAGCAGGGCCTCCGGTAACACAGATACGCAGTATTTT.

The genes are TRBV10-1 and TRBJ2-7, with D unclear. Trimming took 3 bases from V and 6 from J, leaving 12 bases between them. The CDR3 loop spans 13 amino acids. The germline CDR1 and CDR2 sequences are WNHNN and SYGVQD (reference sequence). The CDR3 sequence is CASSDLLGSEQYF. CDR3 bases: TGCGCCAGCAGTGACCTGCTAGGGTCCGAGCAGTACTTC.

This clone has a handful of counts. Distinct nucleotide sequences in the sample also encode this CDR3. The chain uses TRBV5-1 and TRBJ2-3; a possible D gene is TRBD2 (6 bases). The V and J ends lost 4 bases and 0 bases respectively, with 9 bases between them. The germline CDR1 and CDR2 sequences are SGHRS and YFSETQ. The CDR3 has 14 amino acids. CDR3 residues: CASSLTSSTDTQYF. CDR3 bases: TGCGCCAGCAGCCTCACTAGCAGCACAGATACGCAGTATTTT.

Points on this clone: This specimen includes other DNA sequences encoding the same CDR3. The CDR3: CASSLTAMNTEAFF. The DNA for the CDR3 is TGTGCCAGCAGCTTGACAGCCATGAACACTGAAGCTTTCTTT. The chain couples TRBV5-5 to TRBJ1-1; D uncertain. Germline V gives CDR1 SGHKS, CDR2 YYEKEE (reference sequence). The CDR3 runs to 14 residues. Trimming cost V 1 base and J 0 bases, with 7 bases left between them.

This chain links TRBV9 with TRBJ2-7; possible D gene TRBD2, 5 bases. Germline V gene data show CDR1 as SGDLS and CDR2 as YYNGEE. V lost 0 bases and J 2 bases, leaving 15 bases between the germline ends. CDR3 length: 16 residues. CDR3 in amino acids: CASSVDPSGHAYEQYF. The CDR3 DNA is TGTGCCAGCAGCGTAGACCCCAGCGGCCACGCCTACGAGCAGTACTTC.

The chain links TRBV5-4 to TRBJ2-1; TRBD2 matches at 9 bases. CDR3 size: 16 residues. In germline, CDR1 is SGHNT, CDR2 YYREEE (reference sequence). Germline trimming cut 4 bases from V and 6 bases from J; bases unmatched to any gene: 11. CDR3: CASSPGGSGGLNEQFF. The CDR3 region has the DNA TGTGCCAGCAGCCCGGGCGGTAGCGGGGGCCTCAATGAGCAGTTCTTC.

This clone appeared a few times. CDR3 sequence (DNA): TGTGCCAGCTCACCGGACAGCCAGCGGTCTAACTATGGCTACACCTTC. This gives the protein CASSPDSQRSNYGYTF. The chain couples TRBV18 to TRBJ1-2, with D maybe TRBD1 (6 bases). V was clipped by 3 bases and J by 0 bases, with 14 bases between them. The CDR3 extends over 16 amino acids. In germline, CDR1 is KGHSH, CDR2 LQKENI.

The V call is TRBV2, the J call TRBJ2-1; maybe TRBD2 (5 bases). CDR1 and CDR2 (germline): SNHLY, FYNNEI. Trimming left V 8 bases short and J 4 bases short, with 9 bases between. The CDR3 runs 12 residues. The CDR3 is CASGPGYNEQFF. The CDR3, as DNA: TGTGCCAGCGGTCCGGGATACAATGAGCAGTTCTTC.

V is TRBV7-5 and J is TRBJ2-6; TRBD1 is taken as the D call from the table, unchecked against the DNA. TRBV7-5 is deemed a pseudogene. This CDR3 spans 13 amino acids. Here the CDR3 DNA reads TGTGCCAGTAGACAAAGTCGGGCCAACGTCCTGACTTTC. This translates into CASRQSRANVLTF.

The chain couples TRBV7-9 to TRBJ2-5, with a tentative D call TRBD2 (5 bases). The CDR3 has 13 amino acids. With 6 bases removed from V and 10 bases from J, the gap between germline ends came to 18 bases. The germline gives CDR1 SEHNR, CDR2 FQNEAQ (reference sequence). CDR3 in DNA: TGTGCCAGCAGTTCTCGGACCTCGGGGAACCAGTACTTC. This translates into CASSSRTSGNQYF.